This T cell receptor beta chain was profiled in a study of T cell responses to AZD1222 COVID-19 vaccine. Study-level background: Pooling was applied to second doses at about 4 or about 12 weeks.

V lost 5 bases and J 4 bases, leaving 14 bases between the germline ends. The CDR3 totals 14 residues. The germline V gene encodes CDR1 MNHEY and CDR2 SMNVEV (reference sequence). Method: immunoSEQ multiplex PCR; TCRdb's copy keeps in-frame clones and lacks some. The profile shows 250,000 or so clones, approximately 93% of them singletons. In regard to this clone: Its antigen remains unknown.

Study results and caveats: Increases in Spike-specific TCR breadth and depth were seen after two AZD1222 doses. Clonal diversity may have been underestimated in mostly white British donors. Repertoires were obtained solely post-peak T cell response.

The chain is built from TRBV27 and TRBJ1-2; D is possibly TRBD1 (5 bases). The source of this sequence is an adult in good health. Sequencing was performed on peripheral blood, taken on day 0 of AZD1222 vaccination. The CDR3 DNA reads TGTGCCAGCAGTATGGGGGGAGAATCCTATGGCTACACCTTC. The encoded protein is CASSMGGESYGYTF.